The next 3 T cell receptor beta chains were all read from a single sample in a study of T cells in Graves' hyperthyroidism and ophthalmopathy. Amplification of TCR beta CDR3 regions used RNA as the template. The study used the HTBI primer set for a first-round RT-PCR of the TCR CDR3. TCRdb itself ran the multiplex PCR reads through MiXCR, one entry per CDR3 protein. Of a few hundred thousand distinct CDR3 sequences in the sample, roughly 15% were seen once. Sequencing used blood. These receptors originate from a woman in her thirties or forties with Graves' hyperthyroidism that later progressed to Graves' ophthalmopathy.

This clonotype was seen many times. The V gene is TRBV2, the J gene TRBJ2-5, with D unresolved. The CDR3 loop spans 13 amino acids. Germline lookup yields CDR1 SNHLY and CDR2 FYNNEI. The CDR3 spells CASKLGVSETQYF. CDR3 coding DNA: TGTGCTAGTAAACTGGGCGTGTCGGAGACCCAGTACTTC.

This clonotype was recorded many times. The J gene is TRBJ1-4, the V gene TRBV29-1; weak D call: TRBD1 (6 bases). There are 16 residues in the CDR3. V was trimmed by 6 bases and J by 8 bases, leaving 25 bases between them. CDR1 and CDR2 from the germline V gene are SQVTM and ANQGSEA. In DNA, the CDR3 is TGCAGCGTCCTTACGACCGGGGGCCAGGTTGGAGAAAAACTGTTTTTT. It specifies CSVLTTGGQVGEKLFF.

This clonotype appeared many times. The J gene is TRBJ2-5, the V gene TRBV12-3 or TRBV12-4, with a weak D call TRBD2 (5 bases). The CDR3 is 15 residues long. V dropped 5 bases and J dropped 3 bases, with 16 bases sitting between them. The CDR3 DNA is TGTGCCAGCAGTCTTGGCGGAGGAGGTGAAGAGACCCAGTACTTC. Protein sequence: CASSLGGGGEETQYF.